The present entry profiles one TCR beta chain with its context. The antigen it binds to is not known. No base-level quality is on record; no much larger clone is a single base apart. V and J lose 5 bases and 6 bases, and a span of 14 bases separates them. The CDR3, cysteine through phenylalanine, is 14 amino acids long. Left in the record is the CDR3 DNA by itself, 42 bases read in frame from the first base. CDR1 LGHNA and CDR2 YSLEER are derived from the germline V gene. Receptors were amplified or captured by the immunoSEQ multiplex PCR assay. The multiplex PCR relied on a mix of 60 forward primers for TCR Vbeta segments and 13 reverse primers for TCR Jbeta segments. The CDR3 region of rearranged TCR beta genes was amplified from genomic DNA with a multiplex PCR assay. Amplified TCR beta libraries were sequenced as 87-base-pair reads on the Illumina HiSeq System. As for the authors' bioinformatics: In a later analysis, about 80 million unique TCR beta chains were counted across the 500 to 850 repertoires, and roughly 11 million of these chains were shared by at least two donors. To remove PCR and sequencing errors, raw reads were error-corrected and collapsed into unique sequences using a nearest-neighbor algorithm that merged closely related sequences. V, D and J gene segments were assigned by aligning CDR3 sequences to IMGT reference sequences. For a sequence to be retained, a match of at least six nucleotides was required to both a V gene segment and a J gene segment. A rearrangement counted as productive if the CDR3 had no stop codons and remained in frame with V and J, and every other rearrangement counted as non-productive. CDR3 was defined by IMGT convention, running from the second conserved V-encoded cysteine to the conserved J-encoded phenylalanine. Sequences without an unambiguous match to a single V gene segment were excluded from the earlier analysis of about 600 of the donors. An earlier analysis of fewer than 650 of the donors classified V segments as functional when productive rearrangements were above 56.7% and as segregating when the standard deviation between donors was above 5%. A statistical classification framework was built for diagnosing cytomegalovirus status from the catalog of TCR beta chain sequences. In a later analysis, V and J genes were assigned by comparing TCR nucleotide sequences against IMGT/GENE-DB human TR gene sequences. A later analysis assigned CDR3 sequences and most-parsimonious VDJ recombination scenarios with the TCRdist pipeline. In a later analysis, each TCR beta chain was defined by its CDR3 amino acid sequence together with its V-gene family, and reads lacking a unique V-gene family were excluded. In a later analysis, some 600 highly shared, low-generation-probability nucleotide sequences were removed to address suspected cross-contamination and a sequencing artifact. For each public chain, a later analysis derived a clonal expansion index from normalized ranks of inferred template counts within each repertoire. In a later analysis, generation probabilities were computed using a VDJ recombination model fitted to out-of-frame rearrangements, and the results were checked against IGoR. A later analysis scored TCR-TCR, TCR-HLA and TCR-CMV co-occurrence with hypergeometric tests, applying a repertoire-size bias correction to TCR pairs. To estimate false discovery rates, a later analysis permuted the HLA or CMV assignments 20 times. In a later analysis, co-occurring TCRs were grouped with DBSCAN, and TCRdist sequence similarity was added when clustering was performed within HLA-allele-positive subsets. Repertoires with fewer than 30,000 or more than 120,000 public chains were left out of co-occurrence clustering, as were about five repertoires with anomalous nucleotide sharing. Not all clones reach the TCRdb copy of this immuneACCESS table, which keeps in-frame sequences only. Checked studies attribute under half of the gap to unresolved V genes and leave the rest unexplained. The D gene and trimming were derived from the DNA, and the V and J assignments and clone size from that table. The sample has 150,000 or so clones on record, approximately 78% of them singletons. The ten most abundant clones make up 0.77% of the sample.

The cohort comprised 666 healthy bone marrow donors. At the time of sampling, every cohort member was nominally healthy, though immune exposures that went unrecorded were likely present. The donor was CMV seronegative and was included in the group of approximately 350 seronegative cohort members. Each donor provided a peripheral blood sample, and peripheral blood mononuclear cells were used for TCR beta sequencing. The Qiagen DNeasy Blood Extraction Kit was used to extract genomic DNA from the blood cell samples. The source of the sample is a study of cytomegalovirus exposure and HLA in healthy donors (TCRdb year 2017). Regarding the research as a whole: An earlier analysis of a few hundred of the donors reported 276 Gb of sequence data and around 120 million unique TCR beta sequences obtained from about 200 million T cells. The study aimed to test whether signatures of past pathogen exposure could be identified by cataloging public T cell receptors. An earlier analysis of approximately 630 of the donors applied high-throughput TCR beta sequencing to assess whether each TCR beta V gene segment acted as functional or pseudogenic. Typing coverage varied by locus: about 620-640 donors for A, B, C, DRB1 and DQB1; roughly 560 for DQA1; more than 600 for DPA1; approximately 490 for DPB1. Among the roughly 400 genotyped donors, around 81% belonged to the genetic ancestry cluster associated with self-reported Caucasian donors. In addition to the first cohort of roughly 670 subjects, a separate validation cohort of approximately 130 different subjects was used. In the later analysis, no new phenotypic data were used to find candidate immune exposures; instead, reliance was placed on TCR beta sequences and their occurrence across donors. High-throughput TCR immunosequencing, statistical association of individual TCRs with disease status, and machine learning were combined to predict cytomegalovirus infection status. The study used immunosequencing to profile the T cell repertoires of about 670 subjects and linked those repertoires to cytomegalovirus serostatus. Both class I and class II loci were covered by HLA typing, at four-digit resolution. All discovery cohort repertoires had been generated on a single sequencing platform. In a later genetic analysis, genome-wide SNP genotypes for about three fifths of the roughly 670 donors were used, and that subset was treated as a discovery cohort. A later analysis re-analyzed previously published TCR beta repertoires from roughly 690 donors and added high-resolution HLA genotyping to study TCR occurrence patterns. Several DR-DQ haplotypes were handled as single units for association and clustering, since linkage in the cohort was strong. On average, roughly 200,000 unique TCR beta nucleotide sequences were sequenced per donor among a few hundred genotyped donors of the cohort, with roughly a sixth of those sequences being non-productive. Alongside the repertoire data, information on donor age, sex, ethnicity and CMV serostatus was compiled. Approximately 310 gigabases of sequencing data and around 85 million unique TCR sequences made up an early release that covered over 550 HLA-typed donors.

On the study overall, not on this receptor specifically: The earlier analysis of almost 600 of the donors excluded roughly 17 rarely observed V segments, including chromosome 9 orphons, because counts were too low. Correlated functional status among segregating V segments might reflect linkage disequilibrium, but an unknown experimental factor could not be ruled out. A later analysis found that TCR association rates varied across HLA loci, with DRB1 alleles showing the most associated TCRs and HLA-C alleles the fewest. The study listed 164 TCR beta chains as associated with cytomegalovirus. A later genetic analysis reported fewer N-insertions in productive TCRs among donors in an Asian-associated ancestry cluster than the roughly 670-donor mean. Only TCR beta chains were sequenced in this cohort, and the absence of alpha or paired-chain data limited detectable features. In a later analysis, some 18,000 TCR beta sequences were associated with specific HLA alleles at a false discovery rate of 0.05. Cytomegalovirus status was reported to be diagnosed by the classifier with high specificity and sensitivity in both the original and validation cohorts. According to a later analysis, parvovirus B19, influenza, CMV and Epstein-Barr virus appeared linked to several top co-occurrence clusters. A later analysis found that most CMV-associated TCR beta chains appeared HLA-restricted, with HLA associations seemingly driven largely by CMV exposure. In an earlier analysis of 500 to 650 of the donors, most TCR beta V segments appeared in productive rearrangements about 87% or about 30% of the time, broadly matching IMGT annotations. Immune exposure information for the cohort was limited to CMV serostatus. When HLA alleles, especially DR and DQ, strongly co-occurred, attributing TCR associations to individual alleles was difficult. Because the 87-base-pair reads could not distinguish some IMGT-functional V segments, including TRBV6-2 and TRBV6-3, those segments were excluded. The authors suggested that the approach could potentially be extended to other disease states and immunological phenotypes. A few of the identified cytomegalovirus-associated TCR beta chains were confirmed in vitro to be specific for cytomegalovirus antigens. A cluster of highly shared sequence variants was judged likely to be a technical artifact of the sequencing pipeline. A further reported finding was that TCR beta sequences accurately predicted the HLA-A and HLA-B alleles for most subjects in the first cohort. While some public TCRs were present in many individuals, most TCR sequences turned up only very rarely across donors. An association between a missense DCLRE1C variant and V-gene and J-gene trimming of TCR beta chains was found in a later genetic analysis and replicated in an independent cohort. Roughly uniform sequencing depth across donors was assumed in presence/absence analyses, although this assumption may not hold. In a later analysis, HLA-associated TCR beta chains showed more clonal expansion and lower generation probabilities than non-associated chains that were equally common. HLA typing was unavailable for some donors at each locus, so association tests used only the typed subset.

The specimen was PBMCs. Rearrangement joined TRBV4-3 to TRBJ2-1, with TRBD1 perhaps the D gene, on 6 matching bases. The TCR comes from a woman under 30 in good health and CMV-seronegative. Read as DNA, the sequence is TGCGCCAGCAGCTCTCTCCTGACAGGCAATGAGCAGTTCTTC. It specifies CASSSLLTGNEQFF.